The rows below give T cell receptor beta chains drawn from one sample of a study of PD-1 blockade in classical Hodgkin lymphoma. The table came from immunoSEQ multiplex PCR; TCRdb's copy has only in-frame clones and leaves some out. The data hold just over 7,000 clones, with about four fifths observed a single time. The input for sequencing was peripheral blood mononuclear cells (PBMCs), taken at baseline. Receptor source: a human donor with classical Hodgkin lymphoma. CDR3s include the opening cysteine and the closing phenylalanine or tryptophan. D genes are given only for firm matches. Clone sizes are given selectively: once, few, many, or a class where the clone is expanded.

clone size,D gene,J gene,CDR3 length,V gene,CDR3 protein,CDR3 DNA
-,TRBD2,TRBJ2-1,15,TRBV6-5,CASSGASGSYNEQFF,TGTGCCAGCAGTGGGGCTAGCGGGTCATACAATGAGCAGTTCTTC
-,TRBD2,TRBJ2-1,16,TRBV11-2,CASRGGAGDSYNEQFF,TGTGCCAGCAGGGGGGGAGCGGGAGACTCCTACAATGAGCAGTTCTTC
-,TRBD1,TRBJ1-2,14,TRBV7-9,CASSLGQSNYGYTF,TGTGCCAGCAGCCTGGGACAGTCAAACTATGGCTACACCTTC
-,TRBD2,TRBJ2-5,15,TRBV5-4,CASSFKAGVRETQYF,TGTGCCAGCAGCTTCAAAGCGGGAGTACGGGAGACCCAGTACTTC
-,TRBD1,TRBJ2-2,16,TRBV7-7,CASSSGQGLNTGELFF,TGTGCCAGCAGCTCGGGACAGGGTTTGAACACCGGGGAGCTGTTTTTT
-,TRBD2,TRBJ2-7,16,TRBV27,CASSTSPSGPTYEQYF,TGTGCCAGCAGTACCTCTCCTAGCGGCCCGACCTACGAGCAGTACTTC
few,TRBD1,TRBJ1-2,15,TRBV6-5,CASSTQTGTIYGYTF,TGTGCCAGCAGTACCCAGACAGGGACGATCTATGGCTACACCTTC
once,-,TRBJ2-2,17,TRBV7-2,CASSLEGQGQNTGELFF,TGTGCCAGCAGCTTAGAGGGGCAGGGACAGAACACCGGGGAGCTGTTTTTT
-,-,TRBJ2-7,12,TRBV30,CAWGHLAGLQYF,TGTGCCTGGGGACACCTTGCTGGTCTGCAGTACTTC
-,TRBD1,TRBJ2-3,15,TRBV7-8,CASSRRAGGPDTQYF,TGTGCCAGCAGCCGGAGGGCAGGGGGCCCAGATACGCAGTATTTT
-,-,TRBJ1-1,15,TRBV6-1,CASKFREGENTEAFF,TGTGCCAGCAAGTTCAGGGAAGGGGAGAACACTGAAGCTTTCTTT
once,TRBD1,TRBJ2-7,15,TRBV2,CASSQRTGVPYEQYF,TGTGCCAGCAGCCAGAGGACAGGGGTCCCCTACGAGCAGTACTTC
once,-,TRBJ2-7,13,TRBV27,CASRGYQGVKQYF,TGTGCCAGCCGGGGGTATCAGGGGGTGAAGCAGTACTTC
once,TRBD1,TRBJ1-4,16,TRBV2,CASSWDRPATNEKLFF,TGTGCCAGCAGTTGGGACAGGCCGGCAACTAATGAAAAACTGTTTTTT
-,TRBD1,TRBJ2-7,15,TRBV14,CASSQATGVWYEQYF,TGTGCCAGCAGCCAAGCGACAGGGGTCTGGTACGAGCAGTACTTC
-,-,TRBJ1-2,13,TRBV9,CASSPTQGYGYTF,TGTGCCAGCAGCCCGACCCAGGGGTATGGCTACACCTTC
-,TRBD2,TRBJ2-4,17,TRBV7-2,CASSLVASGNGQDIQYF,TGTGCCAGCAGCTTAGTTGCTAGCGGGAACGGACAGGACATTCAGTACTTC
-,TRBD1,TRBJ1-2,15,TRBV5-1,CASSLEGQGHYGYTF,TGCGCCAGCAGCTTGGAAGGACAGGGGCACTATGGCTACACCTTC